A single sample gave rise to the 31 T cell receptor beta chains below, sequenced in a study of blood T cell repertoires in COVID-19. This table comes from immunoSEQ multiplex PCR, and its TCRdb copy is limited to in-frame clones, with some not included. The table shows about 300,000 clones, with around 86% occurring only once. Sequencing used PBMCs or T cells enriched from blood (not recorded which). The receptor set was obtained from a woman in her 40s who had recovered from COVID-19.

This chain joins TRBV24-1 and TRBJ1-5; 7 positions agree with TRBD1. The CDR3 covers 15 residues. Germline V gene lookup returns CDR1 KGHDR and CDR2 SFDVKD. V shed 3 bases, J shed 2 bases, and the junction held 3 bases outside the gene matches. The CDR3 loop is CATSDGGTGNQPQHF. The DNA of the CDR3 is TGTGCCACCAGTGATGGGGGGACAGGCAATCAGCCCCAGCATTTT.

This clone appeared once. The CDR3 sequence is CATTGGPLNTEAFF. CDR3 coding DNA: TGTGCCACCACTGGCGGTCCGCTGAACACTGAAGCTTTCTTT. V is TRBV15 and J is TRBJ1-1; no clear D. Germline values: CDR1 LNHNV, CDR2 YYDKDF (reference sequence). Deletions cut 7 bases from V and 0 bases from J, with 12 bases between. The CDR3 runs 14 residues.

The rearrangement uses TRBV18 and TRBJ2-1, with D perhaps matching TRBD1 (6 bases). There are 14 residues in the CDR3. Germline V lookup: CDR1 KGHSH, CDR2 LQKENI. Trimming took off 5 bases at V and 5 bases at J, with 13 bases between the two ends. The CDR3 loop reads CASSRTGQNNEQFF. CDR3 bases: TGTGCCAGCTCAAGGACCGGACAGAACAATGAGCAGTTCTTC.

CDR3 region: CASSQDRGGEKLFF. The CDR3, as DNA: TGTGCCAGCAGCCAGGACAGGGGAGGTGAAAAACTGTTTTTT. The chain joins TRBV7-9 to TRBJ1-4, with 9 bases aligning to TRBD1. Germline CDR1 and CDR2: SEHNR and FQNEAQ (reference sequence). The CDR3 is 14 amino acids. J lost 7 bases, V lost 5 bases, and 5 bases had no gene match.

This chain links TRBV3-1 (or the pseudogene TRBV3-2) with TRBJ1-1; 9 positions match TRBD1. The V gene end was trimmed by 2 bases and the J gene end by 1 base; junction bases not matched to a gene: 5. Germline loops: CDR1 LGHDT, CDR2 YNNKEL (reference sequence). The length of the CDR3 is 16 residues. The CDR3 here is CASSQRLGQGNTEAFF. As DNA, the CDR3 is TGTGCCAGCAGCCAAAGGCTGGGACAGGGGAACACTGAAGCTTTCTTT.

The V gene is TRBV21-1, the J gene TRBJ2-6; the table's D call, TRBD2, has no DNA check behind it. TRBV21-1 is tagged as a pseudogene. There are 19 residues in the CDR3. The CDR3 protein is CASSKELPRMSCGANVLTF. Here the CDR3 DNA reads TGTGCCAGCAGCAAAGAGTTACCTAGGATGAGCTGTGGGGCCAACGTCCTGACTTTC.

CDR3: CASSSRDRFSGNTIYF. The CDR3 DNA follows: TGTGCCAGCAGTTCCCGGGACAGGTTTTCCGGAAACACCATATATTTT. The gene calls are TRBV6-5 and TRBJ1-3; 8 nucleotides match TRBD1. The CDR3 sequence is 16 residues long. Trimming removed 4 bases from V and 4 bases from J; junction bases left unmatched: 9. The germline CDR1 and CDR2 sequences are MNHEY and SVGAGI.

V usage is TRBV7-8 and J usage is TRBJ1-1; no definite D call. The ends were cut back, 3 bases at V and 1 base at J, with 6 bases in the middle. CDR1 is SGHVS, CDR2 FQNEAQ, per germline. This CDR3 has 13 residues. The CDR3 loop reads CASSFGENTEAFF. CDR3 DNA sequence: TGTGCCAGCAGCTTCGGGGAGAACACTGAAGCTTTCTTT.

The chain combines TRBV5-8 with TRBJ2-2; D is perhaps TRBD2 (5 bases). V was pared by 2 bases and J by 3 bases, with 8 bases between. Germline CDR1 is SGHTS and CDR2 is YDEGEE. The CDR3 extends over 14 amino acids. CDR3 in DNA: TGTGCCAGCAGCTTTGAGGGTTACACCGGGGAGCTGTTTTTT. This gives the protein CASSFEGYTGELFF. Together with reference TRBV5-8 and TRBJ2-2, the CDR3 gives the full variable domain: EAGVTQSPTHLIKTRGQQATLRCSPISGHTSVYWYQQALGLGLQFLLWYDEGEERNRGNFPPRFSGRQFPNYSSELNVNALELEDSALYLCASSFEGYTGELFFGEGSRLTVL.

The chain couples TRBV10-2 to TRBJ1-5; TRBD1 might be the D (6 bases). The CDR3 extends over 12 amino acids. The ends were cut back, 7 bases at V and 5 bases at J, with 9 bases in the middle. CDR1 WSHSY and CDR2 SAAADI come from the germline V gene. In DNA form, the CDR3 reads TGCGCCAGCAAATCAGGGGATCAGCCCCAGCATTTT. This translates into CASKSGDQPQHF.

The chain is built from TRBV11-1 and TRBJ2-2, with D tentatively TRBD2 (6 bases). V was pared by 2 bases and J by 4 bases, with 11 bases between. Germline values: CDR1 SGHAT, CDR2 FQDESV (reference sequence). The CDR3 is 15 residues long. CDR3 in amino acids: CASSLKAGITGELFF. CDR3 DNA sequence: TGTGCCAGCAGCTTAAAGGCGGGGATCACCGGGGAGCTGTTTTTT. The variable domain in full, with the rest retrieved from reference TRBV11-1 and TRBJ2-2, is EAEVAQSPRYKITEKSQAVAFWCDPISGHATLYWYRQILGQGPELLVQFQDESVVDDSQLPKDRFSAERLKGVDSTLKIQPAELGDSAMYLCASSLKAGITGELFFGEGSRLTVL.

This chain uses TRBV7-9 with TRBJ2-4; 7 nucleotides align to TRBD1. The V segment lost 2 bases and the J segment 9 bases; nucleotides outside the gene matches: 7. The CDR3 totals 14 residues. Germline values: CDR1 SEHNR, CDR2 FQNEAQ (reference sequence). As DNA, the CDR3 is TGTGCCAGCAGCTTACAGGGGGACCCGGGCATTCAGTACTTC. Its protein is CASSLQGDPGIQYF.

The chain is built from TRBV5-1 and TRBJ2-2; tentative D call: TRBD1 (7 bases). The CDR3 covers 15 residues. Trimming took 4 bases from V and 2 from J, leaving 12 bases between them. Germline-derived CDR1 and CDR2 are SGHRS and YFSETQ. CDR3 in amino acids: CASSAGQRNTGELFF. DNA for the CDR3: TGCGCCAGCAGCGCGGGACAGAGAAACACCGGGGAGCTGTTTTTT.

The V gene is TRBV10-3, the J gene TRBJ2-5; TRBD1 agrees at 9 bases. The CDR3 totals 14 residues. V lost 6 bases to trimming and J lost 5 bases; unmatched junction nucleotides: 7. In germline, CDR1 is ENHRY, CDR2 SYGVKD. The CDR3 nucleotides are TGTGCCATCAGCAACAGGGGGCCGGGCGAGACCCAGTACTTC. Protein product: CAISNRGPGETQYF.

The genes are TRBV7-3 and TRBJ1-2; tentatively, D is TRBD1 (6 bases). Germline CDR1 reads SGHTA; CDR2 reads FQGTGA. V was clipped by 1 base and J by 4 bases, with 13 bases between them. The CDR3 sequence is 15 residues long. The CDR3 coding sequence is TGTGCCAGCAGCTTAATAGGGGGGGAACCCTATGGCTACACCTTC. Its translation is CASSLIGGEPYGYTF. The full variable domain, rest sourced from reference TRBV7-3 and TRBJ1-2, is GAGVSQTPSNKVTEKGKYVELRCDPISGHTALYWYRQSLGQGPEFLIYFQGTGAADDSGLPNDRFFAVRPEGSVSTLKIQRTERGDSAVYLCASSLIGGEPYGYTFGSGTRLTVV.

The CDR3 coding sequence is TGTGCCAGCGGGGGAGGGGGGAATTATGGCTACACCTTC. Translating gives CASGGGGNYGYTF. V usage is TRBV7-2 and J usage is TRBJ1-2; D may be TRBD1 (6 bases). CDR1 is SGHTA, CDR2 FQGNSA, per germline. The CDR3 length is 13 residues. Deletions cut 8 bases from V and 5 bases from J, with 15 bases between. Supplemented by reference TRBV7-2 and TRBJ1-2, the full variable domain reads GAGVSQSPSNKVTEKGKDVELRCDPISGHTALYWYRQSLGQGLEFLIYFQGNSAPDKSGLPSDRFSAERTGGSVSTLTIQRTQQEDSAVYLCASGGGGNYGYTFGSGTRLTVV.

CDR3 coding DNA: TGTGCCAGCAGCTTAGAGCGGGGGCGCGACAATGAGCAGTTCTTC. This sequence encodes CASSLERGRDNEQFF. V is TRBV11-2 and J is TRBJ2-1; maybe TRBD2 (7 bases). V was clipped by 0 bases and J by 5 bases, with 11 bases between them. The germline gives CDR1 SGHAT, CDR2 FQNNGV. The length of the CDR3 is 15 residues.

The gene calls are TRBV5-1 and TRBJ1-1; D call uncertain. The ends were cut back, 2 bases at V and 1 base at J, with 6 bases in the middle. Germline V gene sequence: CDR1 SGHRS, CDR2 YFSETQ. The CDR3 contains 13 residues. Written as DNA, the CDR3 is TGCGCCAGCAGCTTTAGCGGGAACACTGAAGCTTTCTTT. It is translated as CASSFSGNTEAFF.

The chain combines TRBV7-9 with TRBJ2-3; 8 positions match TRBD1. With 6 bases clipped from V and 8 bases from J, the junction kept 10 bases outside the gene matches. CDR1 and CDR2 (germline): SEHNR, FQNEAQ (reference sequence). The CDR3 loop spans 14 amino acids. CDR3 in amino acids: CASRKDRAPGTQYF. The CDR3 coding sequence is TGTGCCAGCAGAAAGGACAGGGCCCCGGGTACGCAGTATTTT. The entire variable domain, with the rest obtained from reference TRBV7-9 and TRBJ2-3, is as follows: DTGVSQNPRHKITKRGQNVTFRCDPISEHNRLYWYRQTLGQGPEFLTYFQNEAQLEKSRLLSDRFSAERPKGSFSTLEIQRTEQGDSAMYLCASRKDRAPGTQYFGPGTRLTVL.

This clone is a singleton in its sample. The chain is built from TRBV9 and TRBJ1-3, with TRBD1 identical over 11 bases. Trimming removed 0 bases from V and 0 bases from J; junction bases left unmatched: 2. The CDR3 has 17 residues. CDR1 and CDR2 from the germline V gene are SGDLS and YYNGEE. The CDR3 nucleotides are TGTGCCAGCAGCGTAGGGACAGGGGGCTTCTCTGGAAACACCATATATTTT. It is translated as CASSVGTGGFSGNTIYF. Full variable domain (remainder filled in from reference TRBV9 and TRBJ1-3): DSGVTQTPKHLITATGQRVTLRCSPRSGDLSVYWYQQSLDQGLQFLIQYYNGEERAKGNILERFSAQQFPDLHSELNLSSLELGDSALYFCASSVGTGGFSGNTIYFGEGSWLTVV.

The rearrangement uses TRBV3-1 (or the pseudogene TRBV3-2) and TRBJ2-7, with D possibly being TRBD1 (6 bases). CDR1 is LGHDT, CDR2 YNNKEL, per germline (reference sequence). This CDR3 is built from 15 residues. V was pared by 4 bases and J by 3 bases, with 16 bases between. CDR3 coding DNA: TGTGCCAGCAGCCGAGAGTTACAGGGTAGCTACGAGCAGTACTTC. Protein product: CASSRELQGSYEQYF.

The rearrangement links TRBV2 to TRBJ1-2; TRBD1 matches at 7 bases. Trimming removed 6 bases from V and 8 bases from J; junction bases left unmatched: 6. This CDR3 region has 12 residues. CDR1 is SNHLY and CDR2 is FYNNEI in the germline V gene. The CDR3 sequence: CASRGDSEGYTF. The CDR3, as DNA: TGTGCCAGCAGGGGGGACAGCGAGGGCTACACCTTC.

The chain joins TRBV12-5 to TRBJ1-3, with D possibly TRBD1 on 6 matching bases. The germline V gene encodes CDR1 LGHNT and CDR2 FRNRAP. The V end lost 7 bases, the J end lost 2 bases, and 18 bases lay between the germline ends. The CDR3 spans 16 residues. The DNA of the CDR3 is TGTGCTAGTGCGAGGGGGGGATCGTACACTGGAAACACCATATATTTT. Translation: CASARGGSYTGNTIYF.

V and J are TRBV5-1 and TRBJ1-2, with D possibly TRBD1 on 5 matching bases. The CDR3 consists of 15 residues. The V gene lost 5 bases and the J gene lost 6 bases, with 20 bases spanning the gap. The V gene's germline CDR1 is SGHRS and CDR2 YFSETQ. The CDR3 loop reads CASRDTGVPNDGYTF. The CDR3 DNA sequence: TGCGCCAGCAGGGACACAGGTGTCCCGAACGATGGCTACACCTTC.

This sequence joins TRBV30 and TRBJ1-5; 7 positions agree with TRBD1. The CDR3 is 13 residues long. Germline V gene lookup returns CDR1 GTSNPN and CDR2 SVGIG (reference sequence). V trimming: 0 bases; J trimming: 6 bases; junction bases outside the gene matches: 2. The chain's CDR3 is CAWSVQGSQPQHF. CDR3 nucleotides: TGTGCCTGGAGTGTACAGGGGAGTCAGCCCCAGCATTTT.

This sequence joins TRBV2 and TRBJ2-1; a possible D gene is TRBD1 (5 bases). V lost 6 bases, J lost 9 bases, and 9 bases lay in between. Per germline, CDR1 SNHLY and CDR2 FYNNEI. CDR3 length: 11 amino acids. The CDR3 is CASRQGFEQFF. The CDR3, as DNA: TGTGCCAGCAGGCAGGGCTTTGAGCAGTTCTTC.

This CDR3 is CSASAGTGSREKLFF. CDR3 sequence (DNA): TGCAGTGCTAGTGCCGGGACAGGGAGTAGGGAAAAACTGTTTTTT. This chain connects TRBV20-1 to TRBJ1-4, with TRBD1 matching 9 bases. CDR3 length: 15 residues. Germline loops: CDR1 DFQATT, CDR2 SNEGSKA (reference sequence). V dropped 3 bases and J dropped 8; count of bases not matched to a gene: 10.

The table lists this clone with a count of one. This chain connects TRBV9 to TRBJ2-5, with 12 nucleotides matching TRBD2. From germline, CDR1 is SGDLS and CDR2 YYNGEE. The CDR3 contains 16 residues. V trimming: 2 bases; J trimming: 1 base; junction bases outside the gene matches: 3. This CDR3 reads CASSVTSGRLQETQYF. CDR3 in DNA: TGTGCCAGCAGCGTTACTAGCGGGAGGCTCCAAGAGACCCAGTACTTC. The variable domain in full, completed from reference TRBV9 and TRBJ2-5, reads DSGVTQTPKHLITATGQRVTLRCSPRSGDLSVYWYQQSLDQGLQFLIQYYNGEERAKGNILERFSAQQFPDLHSELNLSSLELGDSALYFCASSVTSGRLQETQYFGPGTRLLVL.

The V call is TRBV30, the J call TRBJ2-5; 10 bases align to TRBD1. The V gene end was trimmed by 5 bases and the J gene end by 3 bases; junction bases not matched to a gene: 6. Germline CDR1 and CDR2: GTSNPN and SVGIG (reference sequence). This CDR3 contains 14 residues. The CDR3 DNA follows: TGTGCCTGGTCTCTCGGGACAGGGGAAGAGACCCAGTACTTC. As protein: CAWSLGTGEETQYF.

This sequence joins TRBV2 and TRBJ2-2, with 9 bases aligning to TRBD1. Unmatched junction bases numbered 9, after V lost 8 bases and J lost 5 bases. This CDR3 region has 15 residues. Germline V gives CDR1 SNHLY, CDR2 FYNNEI. CDR3 loop: CASGSGTGSTGELFF. The DNA for the CDR3 is TGTGCCAGCGGTTCCGGGACAGGGAGTACCGGGGAGCTGTTTTTT.

The chain couples TRBV6-2 or TRBV6-3 to TRBJ1-1, with 9 positions matching TRBD1. CDR3 length: 17 amino acids. The V gene end was trimmed by 6 bases and the J gene end by 6 bases; junction bases not matched to a gene: 17. Germline CDR1 and CDR2: MNHEY and SVGEGT. CDR3: CASSRRQGVMFNAEAFF. Written as DNA, the CDR3 is TGTGCCAGCAGCCGGAGACAGGGGGTAATGTTCAATGCTGAAGCTTTCTTT.